This T cell receptor beta chain derives from a study of human T cells and chemical hapten exposure. The time point: patch test 2, 6 weeks after DPC sensitization. The treatment denotes: therapeutic diphenylcyclopropenone sensitization with weekly scalp DPC. TCRdb used MiXCR to reprocess the RACE reads, holding one entry per CDR3 protein. The repertoire includes approximately 91,000 distinct CDR3 sequences, more than 9% of them detected once, and 1.5% to 2% sits in the top ten. For this clonotype: What it recognizes is unknown. One junction end does not reproduce the germline sequence, and a read error may be involved.

Study results and limitations: The immune response of these alopecia patients might not match healthy individuals'.

Sequencing was performed on whole blood, taken in connection with sensitization to the hapten diphenylcyclopropenone (DPC). The receptor comes from a man aged 18 to 29 with alopecia areata. Some clones in this sample may be carry-over from other donors' samples.

CDR3 DNA sequence: TGTGCCACCAGTCCGACGGGCGGGGGCGGCTCTGGAAACACCATATATTTT. As protein: CATSPTGGGGSGNTIYF. The chain is built from TRBV10-3 and TRBJ1-3; D possibly corresponds to TRBD1 (6 bases). This CDR3 spans 17 amino acids. Germline CDR1 reads ENHRY; CDR2 reads SYGVKD.